The source of this T cell receptor beta chain is a study of control samples from healthy donors and cancer patients. TCRdb keeps only in-frame clones here, not all; method: immunoSEQ multiplex PCR. The sample lists about 140,000 clones; roughly 94% were seen once. Sample: blood. The source of this sequence is a man aged 35 to 55 in good health.

CDR3 region: CASSSPDSPNSPLHF. The CDR3 DNA reads as TGTGCCAGCAGTTCCCCCGACAGCCCTAATTCACCCCTCCACTTT. The chain employs TRBV28 and TRBJ1-6; D perhaps matches TRBD1 (5 bases). The CDR3 has 15 amino acids. Germline-derived CDR1 and CDR2 are MDHEN and SYDVKM. The germline V and J ends were trimmed by 4 bases and 6 bases, with 13 bases remaining between them.